The 24 T cell receptor beta chains below were found in one sample sequenced in a study of T cell responses to AZD1222 COVID-19 vaccine. The method was immunoSEQ multiplex PCR; TCRdb's version includes in-frame clones alone and lacks a portion of them. This sample has roughly 120,000 clones, with roughly 90% found just once. Sequencing used peripheral blood, obtained on day 0 of AZD1222 vaccination. Source of these receptors: an adult in good health.

The rearrangement joins TRBV9 to TRBJ1-5; 7 nucleotides agree with TRBD1. This CDR3 comprises 14 residues. Unmatched junction bases numbered 10, after V lost 4 bases and J lost 9 bases. Germline V gene data show CDR1 as SGDLS and CDR2 as YYNGEE. The CDR3 is CASSHDRAKLPQHF. CDR3 bases: TGTGCCAGCAGCCATGACAGGGCCAAGCTGCCCCAGCATTTT. The full variable domain, its missing parts supplied by reference TRBV9 and TRBJ1-5, is DSGVTQTPKHLITATGQRVTLRCSPRSGDLSVYWYQQSLDQGLQFLIQYYNGEERAKGNILERFSAQQFPDLHSELNLSSLELGDSALYFCASSHDRAKLPQHFGDGTRLSIL.

This chain connects TRBV5-6 to TRBJ1-4; D is possibly TRBD1 (6 bases). This CDR3 spans 14 amino acids. The V and J ends lost 0 bases and 4 bases respectively, with 7 bases between them. The germline gives CDR1 SGHDT, CDR2 YYEEEE. The DNA of the CDR3 is TGTGCCAGCAGCTTGGTAGGGGGTAATGAAAAACTGTTTTTT. It specifies CASSLVGGNEKLFF.

The chain is built from TRBV6-2 or TRBV6-3 and TRBJ2-5; no clear D gene. Trimming cost V 0 bases and J 2 bases, with 10 bases left between them. Looked up from germline, CDR1 is MNHEY and CDR2 is SVGEGT. There are 15 residues in the CDR3. In DNA form, the CDR3 reads TGTGCCAGCAGTTACTCATCGGCCCCGCAAGAGACCCAGTACTTC. It encodes CASSYSSAPQETQYF.

This clone was picked up one time. The chain joins TRBV4-1 to TRBJ1-5; D gene unclear. Germline CDR1 is MGHRA and CDR2 is YSYEKL. CDR3 length equals 13 residues. V was clipped by 5 bases and J by 3 bases, with 8 bases between them. In DNA form, the CDR3 reads TGCGCCAGCAGCTCCGACCCCAATCAGCCCCAGCATTTT. It is translated as CASSSDPNQPQHF.

This chain joins TRBV30 and TRBJ1-2, with D unclear. Trimming stripped 5 bases from V and 2 bases from J, with 12 bases between. This CDR3 comprises 13 residues. Germline CDR1 reads GTSNPN; CDR2 reads SVGIG (reference sequence). CDR3 coding DNA: TGTGCCTGGGGCCTTACAGAAAACTATGGCTACACCTTC. Its protein is CAWGLTENYGYTF.

This clone was counted ten times or more. The chain is built from TRBV19 and TRBJ1-5; tentatively, D is TRBD1 (5 bases). V gave up 7 bases and J gave up 7 bases, with 17 bases separating them. This CDR3 region has 14 residues. Germline V gives CDR1 LNHDA, CDR2 SQIVND (reference sequence). The CDR3 loop reads CASIDRGKKQPQHF. Here the CDR3 DNA reads TGTGCCAGTATTGATCGGGGGAAGAAACAGCCCCAGCATTTT. Full variable domain (outside the CDR3, taken from reference TRBV19 and TRBJ1-5): DGGITQSPKYLFRKEGQNVTLSCEQNLNHDAMYWYRQDPGQGLRLIYYSQIVNDFQKGDIAEGYSVSREKKESFPLTVTSAQKNPTAFYLCASIDRGKKQPQHFGDGTRLSIL.

This clone was detected once. This CDR3 is CAWSVGTTLSGNTIYF. The CDR3 DNA reads as TGTGCCTGGAGTGTAGGGACAACCCTCTCTGGAAACACCATATATTTT. The J gene is TRBJ1-3, the V gene TRBV30; a possible D gene is TRBD1 (6 bases). From germline, CDR1 is GTSNPN and CDR2 SVGIG (reference sequence). CDR3 size: 16 residues. V lost 0 bases, J lost 0 bases, and 12 bases lay in between.

The chain carries TRBV6-4 and TRBJ2-7, with D uncertain. The CDR3 spans 13 residues. The V end was cut by 4 bases, the J end by 2 bases, with 9 bases between. Germline CDR1 reads MRHNA; CDR2 reads SNTAGT. Here the CDR3 DNA reads TGTGCCAGCAGTGCATCGATGACCTACGAGCAGTACTTC. Translated, it gives CASSASMTYEQYF.

The chain joins TRBV18 to TRBJ1-2, with D tentatively TRBD1 (5 bases). The CDR3 loop spans 14 amino acids. From germline, CDR1 is KGHSH and CDR2 LQKENI. V was cut by 3 bases and J by 3 bases, with 11 bases left in between. CDR3 amino acids: CASSPGTEDYGYTF. The CDR3 DNA reads as TGTGCCAGCTCACCCGGGACGGAGGACTATGGCTACACCTTC.

This clone was found once. V gene TRBV21-1 combines with J gene TRBJ1-1; TRBD1, the table's D call, was not compared with the DNA. TRBV21-1 is noted as a pseudogene. The CDR3 is 15 residues long. This CDR3 is CASSGPDRGNTEAFF. The CDR3 nucleotides read TGTGCCAGCAGCGGTCCGGACAGGGGGAACACTGAAGCTTTCTTT.

This sequence joins TRBV2 and TRBJ1-5, with TRBD1 as a possible D gene (5 bases). Germline values: CDR1 SNHLY, CDR2 FYNNEI. Trimming stripped 4 bases from V and 3 bases from J, with 10 bases between. The length of the CDR3 is 14 residues. The CDR3 DNA reads TGTGCCAGCAGTGGACAGTCACCCAATCAGCCCCAGCATTTT. The encoded protein is CASSGQSPNQPQHF.

This chain links TRBV28 with TRBJ2-4; perhaps TRBD2 as D (7 bases). The length of the CDR3 is 14 residues. CDR1 is MDHEN, CDR2 SYDVKM, per germline. Trimming shortened V by 3 bases and J by 7 bases, and 13 bases separated the two germline ends. CDR3 nucleotides: TGTGCCAGCAGTTTCTCGGGGGGCGGGAACATTCAGTACTTC. Translation: CASSFSGGGNIQYF.

CDR3 DNA sequence: TGTGCCAGCAGCCCTAGTCTCTATCAGAACACTGAAGCTTTCTTT. Translated, it gives CASSPSLYQNTEAFF. V and J are TRBV7-9 and TRBJ1-1, with D unresolved. Looked up from germline, CDR1 is SEHNR and CDR2 is FQNEAQ (reference sequence). CDR3 size: 15 residues. V was trimmed by 5 bases and J by 1 base, leaving 14 bases between them.

V usage is TRBV5-1 and J usage is TRBJ1-1; no clear D. The CDR3 has 14 amino acids. Trimming took 0 bases from V and 5 from J, leaving 11 bases between them. Germline values: CDR1 SGHRS, CDR2 YFSETQ. The CDR3 DNA follows: TGCGCCAGCAGCTTGGGTACACCGCGGACTGAAGCTTTCTTT. This gives the protein CASSLGTPRTEAFF.

The V call is TRBV7-2, the J call TRBJ1-5; D gene ambiguous. Between the trimmed V and J ends, which lost 5 bases and 0 bases, there was a span of 2 bases. Germline CDR1 SGHTA, CDR2 FQGNSA. The CDR3 covers 12 residues. The CDR3 region is CASSRSNQPQHF. The CDR3 bases are TGTGCCAGCAGCCGTAGCAATCAGCCCCAGCATTTT.

This chain uses TRBV29-1 with TRBJ1-1; D not resolved. Germline-derived CDR1 and CDR2 are SQVTM and ANQGSEA. Trimming took 2 bases from V and 0 from J, leaving 7 bases between them. This CDR3 is built from 13 residues. CDR3 sequence: CSVEKKMNTEAFF. The CDR3 DNA reads TGCAGCGTTGAAAAGAAGATGAACACTGAAGCTTTCTTT.

The chain uses TRBV19 and TRBJ1-1; a possible D gene is TRBD1 (6 bases). The germline gives CDR1 LNHDA, CDR2 SQIVND (reference sequence). V was cut by 0 bases and J by 7 bases, with 18 bases left in between. The CDR3 sequence is 16 residues long. This CDR3 is CASSIDEDGGQNEAFF. The CDR3 DNA follows: TGTGCCAGTAGTATAGATGAGGATGGGGGGCAAAATGAAGCTTTCTTT. The entire variable domain, with the rest obtained from reference TRBV19 and TRBJ1-1, is as follows: DGGITQSPKYLFRKEGQNVTLSCEQNLNHDAMYWYRQDPGQGLRLIYYSQIVNDFQKGDIAEGYSVSREKKESFPLTVTSAQKNPTAFYLCASSIDEDGGQNEAFFGQGTRLTVV.

The rearrangement joins TRBV12-3 or TRBV12-4 to TRBJ2-1, with D possibly matching TRBD1 (6 bases). V was clipped by 8 bases and J by 5 bases, with 10 bases between them. The CDR3 covers 12 residues. The CDR3 region is CASRDNDNEQFF. The CDR3 nucleotides are TGTGCCAGCCGGGACAACGACAATGAGCAGTTCTTC.

The genes are TRBV18 and TRBJ1-1; D is uncertain. The germline V gene has CDR1 KGHSH and CDR2 LQKENI. The CDR3 covers 15 residues. V shed 2 bases and J shed 1 base, with 11 bases lying between them. Here the CDR3 DNA reads TGTGCCAGCTCACCATTAGGAACCTCGAACACTGAAGCTTTCTTT. Its translation: CASSPLGTSNTEAFF.

The CDR3 here is CASSPFAGPQPQHF. The CDR3 DNA reads as TGTGCCAGCAGTCCCTTTGCCGGGCCGCAGCCCCAGCATTTT. The V call is TRBV28, the J call TRBJ1-5; no clear D gene. Germline V gives CDR1 MDHEN, CDR2 SYDVKM. V dropped 5 bases and J dropped 7 bases, with 15 bases sitting between them. The CDR3 covers 14 residues.

This clone was recorded a few times. This specimen includes other DNA sequences encoding the same CDR3. This sequence joins TRBV28 and TRBJ1-2; no clear D gene. CDR1 and CDR2 from the germline V gene are MDHEN and SYDVKM. The CDR3 extends over 11 amino acids. V shed 4 bases and J shed 4 bases, with 4 bases lying between them. The DNA of the CDR3 is TGTGCCAGCAGTTCTGTCTATGGCTACACCTTC. Protein: CASSSVYGYTF.

The J gene is TRBJ1-2, the V gene TRBV2; tentative D call: TRBD1 (5 bases). Trimming stripped 3 bases from V and 7 bases from J, with 12 bases between. Per germline, CDR1 SNHLY and CDR2 FYNNEI. The CDR3 loop spans 13 amino acids. CDR3 bases: TGTGCCAGCAGTGACAGGGCAAAGGGTGGCTACACCTTC. Protein sequence: CASSDRAKGGYTF.

This clone was detected once. The gene calls are TRBV28 and TRBJ1-1; the D gene is possibly TRBD1 (6 bases). This CDR3 is built from 15 residues. Trimming removed 5 bases from V and 1 base from J, with 14 bases in between. Germline V gives CDR1 MDHEN, CDR2 SYDVKM. The CDR3 loop reads CASSPAGRGNTEAFF. CDR3 nucleotides: TGTGCCAGCAGTCCCGCCGGCAGGGGGAACACTGAAGCTTTCTTT. Drawing the rest from reference TRBV28 and TRBJ1-1, the complete variable domain is DVKVTQSSRYLVKRTGEKVFLECVQDMDHENMFWYRQDPGLGLRLIYFSYDVKMKEKGDIPEGYSVSREKKERFSLILESASTNQTSMYLCASSPAGRGNTEAFFGQGTRLTVV.

The V and J genes are TRBV7-9 and TRBJ1-5; 9 bases map to TRBD1. V shed 5 bases and J 8 bases; nucleotides not matched to a gene: 7. In germline, CDR1 is SEHNR, CDR2 FQNEAQ (reference sequence). The CDR3 length is 14 residues. The CDR3 region is CASSPTGTGKPQHF. The CDR3 DNA reads as TGTGCCAGCAGCCCAACCGGGACAGGGAAGCCCCAGCATTTT.